Below are 28 T cell receptor beta chains sequenced from a single sample in a study of a mutant IDH1 vaccine in newly diagnosed glioma. Sequencing used immunoSEQ multiplex PCR; TCRdb keeps in-frame clones, though not all of them. The top ten clones hold 7% to 9% of a sample with some 100,000 clones, under 90% of them seen once. The time point: baseline, week 1 (first vaccination visit). The treatment here: pre-vaccination baseline after standard-of-care therapy. The source was PBMCs, collected from a glioma patient treated with radiotherapy, temozolomide or both. The source of these receptors is a woman in her forties or fifties with glioma.

The table lists this clone with a count of one. One junction end does not reproduce the germline sequence, and a read error may be involved. The CDR3, as DNA: TGTGCTAGCAGCTTGGGGACACAAACGGCGGCCCAGTACTTC. This sequence encodes CASSLGTQTAAQYF. J is TRBJ2-5 and V is TRBV7-7; D is possibly TRBD1 (6 bases). CDR3 size: 14 residues. The germline gives CDR1 SSHAT, CDR2 FNYEAQ (reference sequence).

The chain has TRBV27 and TRBJ1-2, with D uncertain. The CDR3 spans 12 residues. The germline V and J ends were trimmed by 1 base and 9 bases, with 9 bases remaining between them. Germline loops: CDR1 MNHEY, CDR2 SMNVEV (reference sequence). The CDR3 coding sequence is TGTGCCAGCAGTTTATTAGGGCAGAGCTACACCTTC. Residues: CASSLLGQSYTF.

The V gene is TRBV5-5, the J gene TRBJ2-7, with 13 bases matching TRBD2. The CDR3 runs 16 residues. Germline V CDR1 and CDR2: SGHKS, YYEKEE (reference sequence). V shed 4 bases, J shed 4 bases, and the junction held 8 bases outside the gene matches. The CDR3 loop is CASSQTSGGLPYEQYF. CDR3 coding DNA: TGTGCCAGCAGCCAGACTAGCGGGGGGCTACCGTACGAGCAGTACTTC.

The chain couples TRBV10-3 to TRBJ2-2; D may be TRBD2 (5 bases). The CDR3 runs 12 residues. Trimming stripped 7 bases from V and 5 bases from J, with 8 bases between. Germline V lookup: CDR1 ENHRY, CDR2 SYGVKD. CDR3 sequence (DNA): TGTGCCATCAATCGGGGTACCGGGGAGCTGTTTTTT. This encodes CAINRGTGELFF.

This clone came up once. The genes are TRBV5-1 and TRBJ2-1; D is undetermined. CDR3 length: 14 residues. Germline loops: CDR1 SGHRS, CDR2 YFSETQ. V was cut by 0 bases and J by 1 base, with 5 bases left in between. CDR3 residues: CASSLVISYNEQFF. The CDR3 region has the DNA TGCGCCAGCAGCTTGGTGATTTCCTACAATGAGCAGTTCTTC.

This clone has just a few counts. This rearrangement joins TRBV4-2 to TRBJ1-1; maybe TRBD1 (5 bases). Germline lookup yields CDR1 LGHNA and CDR2 YNFKEQ. With 3 bases removed from V and 1 base from J, the gap between germline ends came to 6 bases. The CDR3 has 13 residues. This chain's CDR3 is CASSHGGNTEAFF. CDR3 nucleotide sequence: TGTGCCAGCAGCCACGGGGGGAACACTGAAGCTTTCTTT.

The rearrangement links TRBV27 to TRBJ2-2, with a tentative D call TRBD2 (5 bases). The CDR3 consists of 11 residues. Germline V gene sequence: CDR1 MNHEY, CDR2 SMNVEV (reference sequence). V gave up 10 bases and J gave up 6 bases, with 9 bases separating them. The CDR3 nucleotides read TGTGCCACTGGGCGGGCCGGGGAGCTGTTTTTT. Protein sequence: CATGRAGELFF.

The CDR3 nucleotides read TGTGCCAGCAGTTACTCGTGGAACCCGGACACTGAAGCTTTCTTT. It yields the protein CASSYSWNPDTEAFF. This sequence joins TRBV6-5 and TRBJ1-1; D unresolved. V lost 0 bases and J 3 bases, leaving 11 bases between the germline ends. The CDR3 has 15 amino acids. Germline values: CDR1 MNHEY, CDR2 SVGAGI.

This rearrangement joins TRBV4-3 to TRBJ2-5; TRBD2 might be the D (6 bases). Germline V gene data show CDR1 as LGHNA and CDR2 as YSLEER. The CDR3 has 19 residues. V lost 1 base, J lost 0 bases, and 21 bases lay in between. CDR3 sequence: CASSQGSRGWGAYQETQYF. The DNA of the CDR3 is TGCGCCAGCAGCCAAGGATCTCGGGGGTGGGGCGCGTACCAAGAGACCCAGTACTTC.

The genes are TRBV6-5 and TRBJ2-5; 7 bases agree with TRBD1. Germline lookup yields CDR1 MNHEY and CDR2 SVGAGI. The CDR3 contains 14 residues. With 8 bases clipped from V and 0 bases from J, the junction kept 6 bases outside the gene matches. The CDR3 reads CASQGQNHQETQYF. The CDR3 DNA sequence: TGTGCCAGCCAGGGACAGAACCACCAAGAGACCCAGTACTTC.

V gene TRBV7-2 combines with J gene TRBJ1-2, with D possibly being TRBD1 (6 bases). V gave up 5 bases and J gave up 6 bases, with 19 bases separating them. Per germline, CDR1 SGHTA and CDR2 FQGNSA. The CDR3 sequence is 15 residues long. The DNA of the CDR3 is TGTGCCAGCAGCCCCAGAGTGGGTGGGGGCAATGGCTACACCTTC. It specifies CASSPRVGGGNGYTF.

The V gene is TRBV5-4, the J gene TRBJ1-5; no firm D call. This CDR3 contains 15 residues. Germline V lookup: CDR1 SGHNT, CDR2 YYREEE (reference sequence). V lost 0 bases to trimming and J lost 1 base, with 8 bases between them. CDR3 loop: CASSLDGVSNQPQHF. The CDR3 DNA follows: TGTGCCAGCAGCTTGGATGGGGTAAGCAATCAGCCCCAGCATTTT.

This clone was picked up one time. Other DNA sequences of this sample code for an identical CDR3. The rearrangement joins TRBV9 to TRBJ2-1; D unresolved. Per the germline V gene, CDR1 is SGDLS and CDR2 is YYNGEE. The CDR3 has 12 amino acids. V lost 3 bases to trimming and J lost 7 bases, with 8 bases between them. The CDR3 nucleotides read TGTGCCAGCAGCGGGTTAGGGAATGAGCAGTTCTTC. Its protein product is CASSGLGNEQFF.

This clone was counted only a few times. The rearrangement uses TRBV9 and TRBJ1-5; 7 bases agree with TRBD1. From germline, CDR1 is SGDLS and CDR2 YYNGEE. The CDR3 is 14 amino acids. The junction had 6 bases not matched to a gene; V was cut back by 6 bases and J by 3 bases. The CDR3 reads CASTLGQFNQPQHF. The CDR3 DNA sequence: TGTGCCAGCACCCTGGGACAGTTCAATCAGCCCCAGCATTTT. Looking up the rest from reference TRBV9 and TRBJ1-5 gives the full variable domain: DSGVTQTPKHLITATGQRVTLRCSPRSGDLSVYWYQQSLDQGLQFLIQYYNGEERAKGNILERFSAQQFPDLHSELNLSSLELGDSALYFCASTLGQFNQPQHFGDGTRLSIL.

The chain combines TRBV7-9 with TRBJ2-7, with 14 positions matching TRBD2. CDR3 length: 18 amino acids. The V gene end was trimmed by 1 base and the J gene end by 4 bases; junction bases not matched to a gene: 9. The germline V gene has CDR1 SEHNR and CDR2 FQNEAQ (reference sequence). The chain's CDR3 is CASSLGTRGLAGDYEQYF. CDR3 DNA sequence: TGTGCCAGCAGCTTAGGGACGAGGGGACTAGCGGGGGATTACGAGCAGTACTTC.

The genes are TRBV18 and TRBJ1-1, with 10 bases identical to TRBD1. V dropped 0 bases and J dropped 1; count of bases not matched to a gene: 5. Germline CDR1 KGHSH, CDR2 LQKENI. CDR3 length equals 17 residues. The CDR3 here is CASSPPRTGGKNTEAFF. CDR3 DNA sequence: TGTGCCAGCTCACCACCGAGGACAGGGGGGAAGAACACTGAAGCTTTCTTT.

Of note for this clone: The junction does not match germline at one end; this may be a read error. This rearrangement joins TRBV30 to TRBJ1-3, with D unresolved. CDR1 GTSNPN and CDR2 SVGIG come from the germline V gene (reference sequence). The CDR3 length is 12 residues. The DNA for the CDR3 is TGTGCCTGGAGTAGGTTGGGAAGCACCATATATTTT. This translates into CAWSRLGSTIYF.

The chain joins TRBV29-1 to TRBJ1-1; a possible D gene is TRBD1 (6 bases). This CDR3 is built from 16 residues. Trimming cost V 7 bases and J 4 bases, with 25 bases left between them. The germline V gene encodes CDR1 SQVTM and CDR2 ANQGSEA. As DNA, the CDR3 is TGCAGCGCAGGATTGGGGGCAGGGATCATGGGCACTGAAGCTTTCTTT. Amino acid sequence: CSAGLGAGIMGTEAFF.

The chain joins TRBV9 to TRBJ1-1, with D maybe TRBD1 (5 bases). CDR1 and CDR2 from the germline V gene are SGDLS and YYNGEE. This CDR3 region has 15 residues. Trimming took off 0 bases at V and 3 bases at J, with 12 bases between the two ends. CDR3 in DNA: TGTGCCAGCAGCGTAGGGGGGACGGACGACACTGAAGCTTTCTTT. Its translation is CASSVGGTDDTEAFF.

The genes are TRBV6-1 and TRBJ2-1; D remains ambiguous. This CDR3 spans 12 amino acids. Trimming took off 8 bases at V and 8 bases at J, with 13 bases between the two ends. The germline V gene encodes CDR1 MNHNS and CDR2 SASEGT. Here the CDR3 reads CASGGHGYEQFF. CDR3 in DNA: TGTGCCAGCGGTGGCCACGGCTATGAGCAGTTCTTC.

In DNA, the CDR3 is TGTGCCAGCAGCCCTCGACAGGGCATGAACACTGAAGCTTTCTTT. Protein product: CASSPRQGMNTEAFF. This rearrangement joins TRBV7-9 to TRBJ1-1, with 7 bases fitting TRBD1. The CDR3 runs 15 residues. CDR1 is SEHNR, CDR2 FQNEAQ, per germline (reference sequence). The ends lost 5 bases at V and 0 bases at J; junction bases unmatched: 6. The variable domain in full, completed from reference TRBV7-9 and TRBJ1-1, reads DTGVSQNPRHKITKRGQNVTFRCDPISEHNRLYWYRQTLGQGPEFLTYFQNEAQLEKSRLLSDRFSAERPKGSFSTLEIQRTEQGDSAMYLCASSPRQGMNTEAFFGQGTRLTVV.

The CDR3 DNA sequence: TGCAGTGCTAGCGGGCATAATGAGCAGTTCTTC. As protein: CSASGHNEQFF. The chain recombines TRBV20-1 with TRBJ2-1; no firm D call. CDR3 length: 11 amino acids. Germline-derived CDR1 and CDR2 are DFQATT and SNEGSKA (reference sequence). Trimming cost V 3 bases and J 7 bases, with 7 bases left between them.

This sequence joins TRBV4-2 and TRBJ2-3, with D perhaps matching TRBD1 (5 bases). Germline CDR1 is LGHNA and CDR2 is YNFKEQ. V was pared by 2 bases and J by 12 bases, with 9 bases between. The length of the CDR3 is 11 residues. Here the CDR3 DNA reads TGTGCCAGCAGCCAACAAGGGGTTCAGTATTTT. Its protein product is CASSQQGVQYF.

The chain joins TRBV4-1 to TRBJ1-2; D possibly corresponds to TRBD1 (6 bases). This CDR3 contains 13 residues. Between the trimmed V and J ends, which lost 4 bases and 8 bases, there was a span of 14 bases. Germline V gene sequence: CDR1 MGHRA, CDR2 YSYEKL. The CDR3 here is CASSPLGAAGYTF. The CDR3 DNA reads TGCGCCAGCAGCCCGCTGGGGGCTGCAGGCTACACCTTC.

This rearrangement joins TRBV18 to TRBJ2-2, with no clear D. V was trimmed by 3 bases and J by 4 bases, leaving 6 bases between them. Germline CDR1 is KGHSH and CDR2 is LQKENI. This CDR3 comprises 13 residues. The CDR3 sequence: CASSPASTGELFF. The CDR3 coding sequence is TGTGCCAGCTCACCCGCGAGCACCGGGGAGCTGTTTTTT.

This clone was seen only once. The V and J genes are TRBV4-1 and TRBJ1-2, with D possibly being TRBD1 (6 bases). CDR1 and CDR2 from the germline V gene are MGHRA and YSYEKL. The CDR3 extends over 17 amino acids. Deletions cut 4 bases from V and 2 bases from J, with 20 bases between. CDR3 sequence reads: CASSRLAGDTANYGYTF. The CDR3 region has the DNA TGCGCCAGCAGCCGACTCGCAGGGGACACCGCGAACTATGGCTACACCTTC.

The rearrangement links TRBV10-3 to TRBJ1-2, with 11 bases matching TRBD1. In germline, CDR1 is ENHRY, CDR2 SYGVKD. The CDR3 is made up of 16 amino acids. Trimming took 8 bases from V and 7 from J; bases not matched to a gene: 15. CDR3 loop: CAIGFGQGASQGGYTF. CDR3 sequence (DNA): TGTGCCATCGGGTTTGGACAGGGGGCTAGTCAAGGTGGCTACACCTTC.

The rearrangement links TRBV28 to TRBJ1-1, with D uncertain. This CDR3 spans 13 amino acids. Germline V gene sequence: CDR1 MDHEN, CDR2 SYDVKM. V was pared by 6 bases and J by 3 bases, with 11 bases between. The chain's CDR3 is CASRYNKYTEAFF. The CDR3 region has the DNA TGTGCCAGCAGGTACAACAAATACACTGAAGCTTTCTTT.